The table lists the clone carrying this T cell receptor beta chain with many counts. The target antigen is unknown. Amplified TCR beta CDR3 regions derived from RNA transcripts. A first-round RT-PCR of the TCR CDR3 used the HTBI primer set. TCRdb re-analysed the multiplex PCR reads in MiXCR, keeping a single row per CDR3 protein. The sample includes around 350,000 distinct CDR3 sequences, 12% to 15% of them seen just once. This specimen comes from a study of T cells in Graves' hyperthyroidism and ophthalmopathy. Points from the study as a whole: Through a model of 13 V-J features, ophthalmopathy was separated from stable hyperthyroidism. In validation, the model predicted ophthalmopathy. These predictions came a median roughly 7.1 months before onset. The blood repertoire included most of the expanded thyroid clonotypes above 0.001.

Trimming stripped 2 bases from V and 5 bases from J, with 25 bases between. This CDR3 comprises 19 residues. CDR1 and CDR2 from the germline V gene are MNHNY and SVGAGI (reference sequence). The chain carries TRBV6-6 and TRBJ1-5, with a weak D call TRBD1 (6 bases). The source is a woman in her sixties with Graves' ophthalmopathy. Material: blood. The CDR3 DNA sequence: TGTGCCAGCAGTTACGGGGGGCGAGGGGGTGGGAAATCTCATCAGCCCCAGCATTTT. Its protein product is CASSYGGRGGGKSHQPQHF.